The rows below give T cell receptor beta chains drawn from one sample of a study of response to subunit inactivated influenza vaccine. TCRdb re-analysed the RT-PCR reads in MiXCR, keeping a single row per CDR3 protein. The sample yields fewer than 400,000 distinct CDR3 sequences, 21% seen once. This specimen consisted of PBMCs from blood, obtained less than 22 months after vaccination. The receptors stem from a man between 50 and 69 years old who received an inactivated influenza vaccine. CDR3s include the opening cysteine and the closing phenylalanine or tryptophan. The D gene is left open where the match is weak. Clone sizes are given selectively: once, few, many, or a class where the clone is expanded.

v_gene	abundance	d_gene	j_gene	CDR3nt	CDR3aa
TRBV7-2	.	TRBD2	TRBJ2-1	TGTGCCAGCAGCTTAGTTCCAGCGGGAGAGGGTGAGCAGTTCTTC	CASSLVPAGEGEQFF
TRBV10-3	.	.	TRBJ2-1	TGTGCCATCAGTGAGTCGGACTATGGCTATAACAATGAGCAGTTCTTC	CAISESDYGYNNEQFF
TRBV29-1	few	.	TRBJ2-5	TGCAGCGTTGCAGGTCAAGAGACCCAGTACTTC	CSVAGQETQYF
TRBV29-1	.	.	TRBJ1-1	TGCAGCGTTGTGGCAGGGCCCGGTGAAGCTTTCTTT	CSVVAGPGEAFF
TRBV5-1	.	.	TRBJ2-1	TGCGCCAGCAGCGATAATCGTCCTTACAATGAGCAGTTCTTC	CASSDNRPYNEQFF
TRBV6-5	many	.	TRBJ1-5	TGTGCCAGCAGTACTAATGGCAATCAGCCCCAGCATTTT	CASSTNGNQPQHF
TRBV5-1	many	.	TRBJ1-2	TGCGCCAGCAGCTTGGCGTCGGGCGGTGTCTATGGCTACACCTTC	CASSLASGGVYGYTF
TRBV25-1	.	.	TRBJ2-7	TGTGCCAGCAGCCCTCCAGGGTGGAGCGAGCAGTACTTC	CASSPPGWSEQYF
TRBV2	few	.	TRBJ2-2	TGTGCCAGCTCTCACACCGGGGAGCTGTTTTTT	CASSHTGELFF
TRBV6-5	.	.	TRBJ1-5	TGTGCCAGCAGTTACTCGATTTCTCAGCCCCAGCATTTT	CASSYSISQPQHF
TRBV28	many	.	TRBJ1-3	TGTGCCAGCAGTTATGGAAGGGCGTACTCTGGAAACACCATATATTTT	CASSYGRAYSGNTIYF
TRBV7-6	.	.	TRBJ2-7	TGTGCCAGCAGTTTTTCAAGGGCCTACGAGCAGTACTTC	CASSFSRAYEQYF
TRBV24-1	few	TRBD1	TRBJ1-2	TGTGCCACCAGTGATTTGCGGGACAGGGGGCGCAACTATGGCTACACCTTC	CATSDLRDRGRNYGYTF
TRBV15	.	.	TRBJ2-7	TGTGCCACCAGCAGTAAGTCCTACGAGCAGTACTTC	CATSSKSYEQYF
TRBV14	few	TRBD2	TRBJ2-1	TGTGCCAGCAGCCCCCGACTAGCGGGGTGGACACAGTTCTTC	CASSPRLAGWTQFF
TRBV7-2	few	.	TRBJ2-1	TGTGCCAGCAGCGTGGTAGCGACGAATGAGCAGTTCTTC	CASSVVATNEQFF
TRBV5-5	.	.	TRBJ2-5	TGTGCCAGCAGCTTGCTCGCGACATTCGAGACCCAGTACTTC	CASSLLATFETQYF
TRBV6-1	.	.	TRBJ2-7	TGTGCCAGCAACCTTCCCGGGAGACCCTACGAGCAGTACTTC	CASNLPGRPYEQYF
TRBV29-1	.	TRBD1	TRBJ1-5	TGCAGCGCTGCCGGGACAGGGGAACAGCCCCAGCATTTT	CSAAGTGEQPQHF
TRBV7-9	few	.	TRBJ1-4	TGTGCCAGCAGCTTAGAGGGAACGCGGAATGAAAAACTGTTTTTT	CASSLEGTRNEKLFF
TRBV20-1	.	.	TRBJ2-1	TGCAGTGCTAGAGAGGACACCGAGCAGTTCTTC	CSAREDTEQFF
TRBV4-1	.	TRBD2	TRBJ2-1	TGCGCCAGCAGCCGACTAGCGGGAGCACTGTACAATGAGCAGTTCTTC	CASSRLAGALYNEQFF
TRBV28	few	TRBD2	TRBJ2-5	TGTGCCAGCAGTTTAGAGTTGACTAGCGGGGGGCCGAAGCAAGAGACCCAGTACTTC	CASSLELTSGGPKQETQYF
TRBV20-1	.	TRBD1	TRBJ1-6	TGCAGTGTTTCAGGGGGCACGGATTCACCCCTCCACTTT	CSVSGGTDSPLHF
TRBV7-3	few	.	TRBJ1-1	TGTGCCAGCAGCTTATCTCCAGGGGTCCCTGAAGCTTTCTTT	CASSLSPGVPEAFF
TRBV10-3	.	.	TRBJ2-7	TGTGCCATCAGTGAGCCCTACGGGGTCGAGCAGTACTTC	CAISEPYGVEQYF
TRBV18	few	.	TRBJ1-1	TGTGCCAGCTCACCAAGGGAAAGCATGAACACTGAAGCTTTCTTT	CASSPRESMNTEAFF
TRBV6-2/TRBV6-3	.	.	TRBJ2-7	TGTGCCAGCAGTTACACGGCCGGAACCTACGAGCAGTACTTC	CASSYTAGTYEQYF
TRBV20-1	.	TRBD1	TRBJ2-1	TGCAGTGCCCGACAGGGAGCCCGACGTGAGCAGTTCTTC	CSARQGARREQFF
TRBV20-1	.	.	TRBJ2-6	TGCAGTGCTACAGGGATGTCTGGGGCCAACGTCCTGACTTTC	CSATGMSGANVLTF
TRBV4-1	.	.	TRBJ1-6	TGCGCCAGCAGCCAAGCGGGGGAGGGGGACTATAATTCACCCCTCCACTTT	CASSQAGEGDYNSPLHF
TRBV14	.	TRBD1	TRBJ1-6	TGTGCCAGCAGCCAAGTGGGACAGAATTCACCCCTCCACTTT	CASSQVGQNSPLHF
TRBV5-5	once	.	TRBJ1-2	TGTGCCAGCAGCCCCCTGATAGGGGGTGCTGGCTACACCTTC	CASSPLIGGAGYTF
TRBV20-1	.	TRBD2	TRBJ2-7	TGCAGTGCTAGAGCAACAATAGCGGGAGTCCCCTACGAGCAGTACTTC	CSARATIAGVPYEQYF
TRBV7-2	.	TRBD1	TRBJ2-7	TGTGCCAGTAGCTGGGGACAGGGGACTGGGTCCTACGAGCAGTACTTC	CASSWGQGTGSYEQYF
TRBV27	few	TRBD1	TRBJ1-1	TGTGCCAGCAGGATCGGACAGGGGGGCGAGAGCACTGAAGCTTTCTTT	CASRIGQGGESTEAFF
TRBV7-2	many	.	TRBJ1-1	TGTGCCAGCAGTACGGGCTTCAGGGGGAACACTGAAGCTTTCTTT	CASSTGFRGNTEAFF
TRBV6-5	.	.	TRBJ2-1	TGTGCCAGCAGTTACTCCGGGGGGCCTCGGAATGAGCAGTTCTTC	CASSYSGGPRNEQFF
TRBV5-6	.	TRBD1	TRBJ2-7	TGTGCCAGCAGACCTACACCGGGACAGGGCTCCTACGAGCAGTACTTC	CASRPTPGQGSYEQYF
TRBV7-2	once	.	TRBJ2-4	TGTGCCAGCAGCTTAGGGTACAGGGATAACATTCAGTACTTC	CASSLGYRDNIQYF
TRBV5-1	.	.	TRBJ1-2	TGCGTCAGCAGCTTGACCGGGGACTATGGCTACACCTTC	CVSSLTGDYGYTF
TRBV4-3	.	.	TRBJ1-1	TGCGCCAGCAGCCAGGTATTCTCGGACACTGAAGCTTTCTTT	CASSQVFSDTEAFF
TRBV27	.	.	TRBJ2-1	TGTGCCAGCAGTTTTAGAGGGCACAATGAGCAGTTCTTC	CASSFRGHNEQFF
TRBV20-1	.	.	TRBJ1-5	TGCAGTGCTAGAGCTGGGACACGGTATAGCAATCAGCCCCAGCATTTT	CSARAGTRYSNQPQHF
TRBV6-5	many	.	TRBJ2-5	TGTGCCAGCAGTTACTCGAGGAGGGGAGAGACCCAGTACTTC	CASSYSRRGETQYF
TRBV11-2	few	.	TRBJ2-1	TGTGCCAGCAGCACCCTACAGGGCGATGAGCAGTTCTTC	CASSTLQGDEQFF
TRBV25-1	few	.	TRBJ2-7	TGTGCCAGCAGTCCCGGATGGGGGGCCGGCGAGCAGTACTTC	CASSPGWGAGEQYF
TRBV4-2	.	.	TRBJ2-5	TGTGCCAGCAGCCAATTTGCCGGAGAGACCCAGTACTTC	CASSQFAGETQYF
TRBV29-1	many	TRBD1	TRBJ1-3	TGCAGCGTTGACTCCGACAGGGTCTCATATTTT	CSVDSDRVSYF
TRBV5-4	.	.	TRBJ1-1	TGTGCCAGCAGCTTGTATTCGATGGGCACTGAAGCTTTCTTT	CASSLYSMGTEAFF
TRBV7-2	few	.	TRBJ1-2	TGTGCCAGCAGCTTATGGGGCGCGGACAGCAACTATGGCTACACCTTC	CASSLWGADSNYGYTF
TRBV6-1	few	TRBD1	TRBJ1-1	TGTGCCAGCAGGCGGACAGGGGAGAGGGGCACTGAAGCTTTCTTT	CASRRTGERGTEAFF
TRBV4-3	.	.	TRBJ1-2	TGCGCCAGCAGCCAAGATCACTTGCCCACAATTTCCTATGGCTACACCTTC	CASSQDHLPTISYGYTF
TRBV6-1	.	TRBD1	TRBJ1-2	TGTGCCAGCAGGCCCGGGACAGGGCCTATCCCCTATGGCTACACCTTC	CASRPGTGPIPYGYTF
TRBV5-4	few	.	TRBJ1-2	TGTGCCAGCAGCTTGCCCAACGGCTATGGCTACACCTTC	CASSLPNGYGYTF
TRBV7-9	.	.	TRBJ2-1	TGTGCCAGCAGCTTATGGGTGGGGGCTCTCTCCTACAATGAGCAGTTCTTC	CASSLWVGALSYNEQFF
TRBV28	few	.	TRBJ2-7	TGTGCCAGCTTAGGACCCGACGGCTACGAGCAGTACTTC	CASLGPDGYEQYF
TRBV5-6	.	.	TRBJ2-3	TGTGCCAGCAGCCGAAGGGGGACAGATACGCAGTATTTT	CASSRRGTDTQYF
TRBV7-2	many	.	TRBJ1-4	TGTGCCAGCAGCTTTGATCGCGGTGAAAAACTGTTTTTT	CASSFDRGEKLFF
TRBV6-2/TRBV6-3	.	.	TRBJ2-7	TGTGCCAGCAGTTACCACCAGACCTACGAGCAGTACTTC	CASSYHQTYEQYF